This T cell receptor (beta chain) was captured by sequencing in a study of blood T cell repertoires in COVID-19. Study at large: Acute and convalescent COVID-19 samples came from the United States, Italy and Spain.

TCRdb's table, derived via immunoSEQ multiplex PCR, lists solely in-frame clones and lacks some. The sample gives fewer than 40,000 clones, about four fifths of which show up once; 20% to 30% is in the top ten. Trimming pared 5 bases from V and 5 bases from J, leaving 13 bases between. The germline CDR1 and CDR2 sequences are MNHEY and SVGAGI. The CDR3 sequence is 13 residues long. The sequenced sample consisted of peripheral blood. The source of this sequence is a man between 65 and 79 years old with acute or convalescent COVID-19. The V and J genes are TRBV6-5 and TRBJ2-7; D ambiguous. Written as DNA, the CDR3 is TGTGCCAGCAGTCAATCAAGCGTGGACGAGCAGTACTTC. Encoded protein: CASSQSSVDEQYF.